Listed below are T cell receptor beta chains from one sample, sequenced in a study of read filtering for tumor transcriptome and immune sequencing. One entry per CDR3 protein results from TCRdb running MiXCR on the reads. The data hold 100,000 to 150,000 distinct CDR3 sequences, with 10% to 15% observed a single time. Sequenced input: a population of CD138-negative cells sorted from bone marrow. The receptors were gathered from a donor older than 35 with multiple myeloma. Each CDR3 is given with its conserved first and last residue.

v_call	j_call	cdr3_aa
TRBV20-1	TRBJ2-7	CSAATSSYEQYF
TRBV5-1	TRBJ2-2	CASSGELRTGELFF
TRBV5-6	TRBJ2-2	CASSVRRDSNTGELFF
TRBV18	TRBJ1-1	CASSPPGPNMNTEAFF
TRBV7-9	TRBJ1-4	CASSLAGTGPEKLFF
TRBV12-3/TRBV12-4	TRBJ2-1	CASSFGTLPIEQFF
TRBV7-9	TRBJ2-7	CASSLGEFPYEQYF
TRBV7-9	TRBJ1-2	CASSLAAGSYGHTF
TRBV10-3	TRBJ2-1	CAISLTSGGSYEQFF
TRBV6-2/TRBV6-3	TRBJ2-1	CASSLPRTKDNEQFF
TRBV3-1	TRBJ1-6	CASSQDYVGSPLHF
TRBV6-6	TRBJ2-7	CASRFGQGKGEQYF
TRBV29-1	TRBJ2-4	CSAPPRDRRYEAKNIQYF
TRBV7-9	TRBJ2-5	CASSLEGFQETQYF
TRBV5-4	TRBJ1-2	CASSAGDSRGYTF
TRBV27	TRBJ1-6	CASSPGQGFPLHF
TRBV11-3	TRBJ2-3	CASSLEGLATDTQYF
TRBV4-1	TRBJ2-3	CASSQDPGTSGPYTDTQYF
TRBV7-3	TRBJ2-2	CASRFSGANTGELFF
TRBV11-2	TRBJ1-1	CASSSRGTMNTEAFF
TRBV7-9	TRBJ1-5	CASSLGGGGNQPQHF
TRBV18	TRBJ1-5	CASSGTGVSNQPQHF
TRBV20-1	TRBJ2-5	CSAIRVQETQYF
TRBV29-1	TRBJ1-1	CSGSGTGASEAFF
TRBV5-1	TRBJ1-2	CASSLLEGDYGYTF
TRBV7-2	TRBJ2-3	CASSAWTGADTQYF
TRBV2	TRBJ2-1	CASTPRGYNEQFF
TRBV25-1	TRBJ2-5	CASGRQVQETQYF
TRBV30	TRBJ2-2	CAWSNGGDGELFF
TRBV6-2/TRBV6-3	TRBJ1-5	CASRPPPQGNMDQPQHF
TRBV6-5	TRBJ2-1	CASSAPPGLPTYNEQFF
TRBV7-8	TRBJ2-5	CASSLSGGAGETQYF
TRBV6-6	TRBJ1-1	CASSFTGEAFF
TRBV10-3	TRBJ2-7	CAISRGGEQYF
TRBV7-9	TRBJ2-1	CASSPVSGTGQNNEQFF
TRBV5-4	TRBJ2-3	CASMAGLSTDTQYF
TRBV5-1	TRBJ2-7	CASSTDSYEQYF
TRBV5-1	TRBJ1-4	CASSPDRVEEKLFF
TRBV12-3/TRBV12-4	TRBJ1-5	CASSRGTGYNQPQHF
TRBV14	TRBJ1-1	CASSRTRQTEAFF
TRBV10-3	TRBJ1-1	CAISEQAEAFF
TRBV11-1	TRBJ1-4	CASSLTGATTNEKLFF
TRBV24-1	TRBJ1-2	CATSDSGTQANYGYTF
TRBV27	TRBJ2-5	CASSLWQGETQYF
TRBV20-1	TRBJ1-5	CSASSDRDFAPQHF
TRBV13	TRBJ1-1	CASSLKGRDRLFTEAFF
TRBV29-1	TRBJ1-1	CSAQGKGNTEAFF
TRBV27	TRBJ2-7	CASSPPGGYEQYF
TRBV5-1	TRBJ2-5	CASSLTGTSLLQETQYF
TRBV5-1	TRBJ2-2	CASSPGQNTGELFF
TRBV20-1	TRBJ1-1	CSIPDRGARTEAFF
TRBV2	TRBJ1-2	CASSVLEINYGYTF
TRBV5-1	TRBJ2-5	CASSLAAGGPEETQYF
TRBV6-5	TRBJ1-1	CASSYFRESNTEAFF
TRBV10-2	TRBJ1-5	CASSDTGTVNQPQHF